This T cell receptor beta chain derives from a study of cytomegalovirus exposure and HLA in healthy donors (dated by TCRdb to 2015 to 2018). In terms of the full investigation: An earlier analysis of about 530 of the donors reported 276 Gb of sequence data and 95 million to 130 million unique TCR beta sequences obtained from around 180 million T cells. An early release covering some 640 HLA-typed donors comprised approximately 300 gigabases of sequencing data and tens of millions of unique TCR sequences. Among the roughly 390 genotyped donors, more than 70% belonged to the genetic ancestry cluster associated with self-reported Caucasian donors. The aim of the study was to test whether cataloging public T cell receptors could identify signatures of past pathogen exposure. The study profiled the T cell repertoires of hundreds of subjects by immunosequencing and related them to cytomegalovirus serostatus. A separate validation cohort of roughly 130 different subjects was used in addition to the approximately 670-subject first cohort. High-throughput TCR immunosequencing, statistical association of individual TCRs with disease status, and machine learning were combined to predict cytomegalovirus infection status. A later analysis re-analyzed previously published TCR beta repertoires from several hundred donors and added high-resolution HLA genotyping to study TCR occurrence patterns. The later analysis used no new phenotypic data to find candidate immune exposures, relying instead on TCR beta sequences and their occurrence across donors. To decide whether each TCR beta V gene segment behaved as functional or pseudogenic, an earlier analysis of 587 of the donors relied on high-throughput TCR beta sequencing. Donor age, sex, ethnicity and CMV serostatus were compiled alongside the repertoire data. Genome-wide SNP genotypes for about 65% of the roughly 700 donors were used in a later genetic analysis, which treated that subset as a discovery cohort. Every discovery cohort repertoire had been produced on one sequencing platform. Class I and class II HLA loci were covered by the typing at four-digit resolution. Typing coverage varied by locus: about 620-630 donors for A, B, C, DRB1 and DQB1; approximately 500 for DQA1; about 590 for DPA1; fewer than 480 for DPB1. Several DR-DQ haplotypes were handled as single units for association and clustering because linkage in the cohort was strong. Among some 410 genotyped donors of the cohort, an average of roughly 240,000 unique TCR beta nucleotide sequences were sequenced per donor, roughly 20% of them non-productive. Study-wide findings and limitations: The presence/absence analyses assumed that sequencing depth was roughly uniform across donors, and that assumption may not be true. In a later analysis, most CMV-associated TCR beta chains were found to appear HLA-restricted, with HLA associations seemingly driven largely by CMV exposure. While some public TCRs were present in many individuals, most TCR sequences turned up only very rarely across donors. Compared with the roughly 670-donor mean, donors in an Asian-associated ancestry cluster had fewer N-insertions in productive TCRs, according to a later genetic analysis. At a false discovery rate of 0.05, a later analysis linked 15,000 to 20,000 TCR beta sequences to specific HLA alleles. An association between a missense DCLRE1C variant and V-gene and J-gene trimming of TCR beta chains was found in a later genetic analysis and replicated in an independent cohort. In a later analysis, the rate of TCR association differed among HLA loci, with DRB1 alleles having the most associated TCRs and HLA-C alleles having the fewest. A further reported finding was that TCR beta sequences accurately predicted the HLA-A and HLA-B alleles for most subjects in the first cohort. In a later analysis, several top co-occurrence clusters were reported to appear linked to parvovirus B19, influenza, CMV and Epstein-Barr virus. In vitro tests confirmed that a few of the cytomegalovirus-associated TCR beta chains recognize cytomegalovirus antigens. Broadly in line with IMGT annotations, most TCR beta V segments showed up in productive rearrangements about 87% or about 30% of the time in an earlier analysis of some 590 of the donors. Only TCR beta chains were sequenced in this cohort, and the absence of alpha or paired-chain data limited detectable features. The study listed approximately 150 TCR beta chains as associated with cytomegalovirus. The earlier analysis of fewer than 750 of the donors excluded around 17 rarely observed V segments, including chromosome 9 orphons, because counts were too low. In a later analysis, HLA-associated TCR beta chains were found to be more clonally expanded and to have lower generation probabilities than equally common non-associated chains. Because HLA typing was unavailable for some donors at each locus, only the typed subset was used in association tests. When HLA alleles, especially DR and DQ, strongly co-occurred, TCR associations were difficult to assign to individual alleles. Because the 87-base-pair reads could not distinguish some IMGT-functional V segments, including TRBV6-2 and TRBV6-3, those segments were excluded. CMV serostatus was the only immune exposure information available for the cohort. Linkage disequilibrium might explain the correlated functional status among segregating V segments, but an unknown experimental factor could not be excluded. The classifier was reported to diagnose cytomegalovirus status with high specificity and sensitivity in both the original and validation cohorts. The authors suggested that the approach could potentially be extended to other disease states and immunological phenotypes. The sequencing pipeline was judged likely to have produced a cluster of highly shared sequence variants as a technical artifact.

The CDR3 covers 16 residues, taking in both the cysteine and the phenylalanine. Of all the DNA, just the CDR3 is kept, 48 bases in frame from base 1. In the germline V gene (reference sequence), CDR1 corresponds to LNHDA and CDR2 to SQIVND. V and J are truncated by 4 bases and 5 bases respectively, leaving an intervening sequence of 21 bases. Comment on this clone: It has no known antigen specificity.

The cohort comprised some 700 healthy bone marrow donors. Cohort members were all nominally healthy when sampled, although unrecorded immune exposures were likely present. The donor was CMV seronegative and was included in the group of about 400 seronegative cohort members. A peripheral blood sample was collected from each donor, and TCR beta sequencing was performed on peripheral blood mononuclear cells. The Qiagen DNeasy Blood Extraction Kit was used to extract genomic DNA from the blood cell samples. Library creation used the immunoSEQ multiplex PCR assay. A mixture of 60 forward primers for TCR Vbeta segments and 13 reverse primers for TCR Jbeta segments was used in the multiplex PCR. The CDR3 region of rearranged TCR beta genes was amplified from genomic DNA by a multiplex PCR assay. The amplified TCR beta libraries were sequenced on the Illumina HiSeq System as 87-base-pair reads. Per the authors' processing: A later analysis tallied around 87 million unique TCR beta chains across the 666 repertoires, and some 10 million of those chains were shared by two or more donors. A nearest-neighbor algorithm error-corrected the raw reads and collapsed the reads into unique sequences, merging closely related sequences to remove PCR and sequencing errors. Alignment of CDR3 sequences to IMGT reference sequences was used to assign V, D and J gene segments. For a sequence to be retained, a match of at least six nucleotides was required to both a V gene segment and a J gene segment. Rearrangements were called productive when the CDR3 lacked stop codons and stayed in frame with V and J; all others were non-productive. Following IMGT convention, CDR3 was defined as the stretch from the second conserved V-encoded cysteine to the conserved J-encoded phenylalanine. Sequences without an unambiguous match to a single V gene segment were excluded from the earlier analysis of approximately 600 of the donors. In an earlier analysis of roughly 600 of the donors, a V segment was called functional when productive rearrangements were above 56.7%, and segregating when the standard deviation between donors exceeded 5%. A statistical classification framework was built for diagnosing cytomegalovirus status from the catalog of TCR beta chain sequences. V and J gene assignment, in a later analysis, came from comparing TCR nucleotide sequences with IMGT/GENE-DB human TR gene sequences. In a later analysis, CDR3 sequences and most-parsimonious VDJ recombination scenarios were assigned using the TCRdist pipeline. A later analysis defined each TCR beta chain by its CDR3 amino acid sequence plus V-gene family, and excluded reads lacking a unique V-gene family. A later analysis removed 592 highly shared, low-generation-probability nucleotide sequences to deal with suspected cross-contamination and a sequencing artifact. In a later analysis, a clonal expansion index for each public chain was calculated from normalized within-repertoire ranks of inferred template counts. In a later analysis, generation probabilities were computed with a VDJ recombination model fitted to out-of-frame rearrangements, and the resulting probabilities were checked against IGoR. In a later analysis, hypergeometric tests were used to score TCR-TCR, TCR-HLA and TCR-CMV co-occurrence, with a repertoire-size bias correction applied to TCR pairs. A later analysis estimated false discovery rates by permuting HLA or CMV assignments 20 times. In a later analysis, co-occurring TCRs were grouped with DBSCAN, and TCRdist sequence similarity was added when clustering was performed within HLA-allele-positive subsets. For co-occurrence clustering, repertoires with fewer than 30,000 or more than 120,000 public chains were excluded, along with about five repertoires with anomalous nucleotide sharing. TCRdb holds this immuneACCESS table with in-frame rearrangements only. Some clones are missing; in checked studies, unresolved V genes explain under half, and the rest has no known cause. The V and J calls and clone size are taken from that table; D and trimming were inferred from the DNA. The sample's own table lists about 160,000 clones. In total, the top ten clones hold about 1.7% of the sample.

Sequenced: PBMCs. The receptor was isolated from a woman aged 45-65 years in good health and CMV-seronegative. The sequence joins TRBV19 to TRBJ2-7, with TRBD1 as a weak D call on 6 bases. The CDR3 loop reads CASSTHKLAYRDEQYF. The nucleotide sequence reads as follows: TGTGCCAGTAGTACACATAAGTTGGCCTACAGGGACGAGCAGTACTTC. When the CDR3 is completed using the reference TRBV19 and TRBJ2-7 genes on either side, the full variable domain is DGGITQSPKYLFRKEGQNVTLSCEQNLNHDAMYWYRQDPGQGLRLIYYSQIVNDFQKGDIAEGYSVSREKKESFPLTVTSAQKNPTAFYLCASSTHKLAYRDEQYFGPGTRLTVT.